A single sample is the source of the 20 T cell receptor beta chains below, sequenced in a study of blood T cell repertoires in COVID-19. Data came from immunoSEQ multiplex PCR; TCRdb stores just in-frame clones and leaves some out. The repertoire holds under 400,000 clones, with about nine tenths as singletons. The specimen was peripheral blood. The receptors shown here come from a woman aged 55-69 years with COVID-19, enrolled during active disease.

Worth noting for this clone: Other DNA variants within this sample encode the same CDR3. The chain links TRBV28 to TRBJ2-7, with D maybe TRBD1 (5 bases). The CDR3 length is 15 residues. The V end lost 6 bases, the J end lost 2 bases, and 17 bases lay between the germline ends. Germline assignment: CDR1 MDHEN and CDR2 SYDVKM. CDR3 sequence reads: CASSLLGLGAYEQYF. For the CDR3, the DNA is TGTGCCAGCAGCTTGTTGGGCTTAGGGGCCTACGAGCAGTACTTC.

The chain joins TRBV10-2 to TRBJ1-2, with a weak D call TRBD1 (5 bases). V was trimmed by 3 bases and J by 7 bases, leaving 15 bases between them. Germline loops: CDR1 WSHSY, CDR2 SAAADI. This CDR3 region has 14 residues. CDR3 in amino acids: CASSDRGRASGYTF. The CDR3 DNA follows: TGCGCCAGCAGTGATAGGGGCAGAGCAAGTGGCTACACCTTC.

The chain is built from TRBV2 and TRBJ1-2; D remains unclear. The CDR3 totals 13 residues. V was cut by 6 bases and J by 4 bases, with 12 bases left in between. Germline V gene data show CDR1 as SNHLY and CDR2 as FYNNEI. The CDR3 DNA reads TGTGCCAGCAGAGAGCGGATAATCTATGGCTACACCTTC. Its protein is CASRERIIYGYTF. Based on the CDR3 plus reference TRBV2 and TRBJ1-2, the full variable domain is EPEVTQTPSHQVTQMGQEVILRCVPISNHLYFYWYRQILGQKVEFLVSFYNNEISEKSEIFDDQFSVERPDGSNFTLKIRSTKLEDSAMYFCASRERIIYGYTFGSGTRLTVV.

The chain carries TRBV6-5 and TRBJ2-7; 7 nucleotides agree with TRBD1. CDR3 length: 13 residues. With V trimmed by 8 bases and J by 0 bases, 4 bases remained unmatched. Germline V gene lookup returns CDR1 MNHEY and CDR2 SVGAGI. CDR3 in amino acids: CASEGDSSYEQYF. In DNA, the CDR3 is TGTGCCAGCGAGGGGGACAGCTCCTACGAGCAGTACTTC.

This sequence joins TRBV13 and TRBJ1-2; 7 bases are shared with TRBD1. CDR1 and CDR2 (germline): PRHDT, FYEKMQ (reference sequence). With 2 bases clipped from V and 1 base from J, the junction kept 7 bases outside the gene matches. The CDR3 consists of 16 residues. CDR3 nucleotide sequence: TGTGCCAGCAGCTTATTCGAGGGACAGATTAACTATGGCTACACCTTC. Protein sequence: CASSLFEGQINYGYTF.

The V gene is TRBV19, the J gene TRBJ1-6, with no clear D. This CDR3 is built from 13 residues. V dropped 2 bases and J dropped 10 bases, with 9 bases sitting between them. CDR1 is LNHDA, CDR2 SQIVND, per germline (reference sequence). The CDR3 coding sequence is TGTGCCAGTAGTATATCTCGAGGATCACCCCTCCACTTT. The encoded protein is CASSISRGSPLHF.

This CDR3 is CASSESTGATNEKLFF. CDR3 nucleotide sequence: TGTGCCAGCAGCGAGAGCACCGGTGCAACTAATGAAAAACTGTTTTTT. This chain links TRBV5-6 with TRBJ1-4; no reliable D call. This CDR3 comprises 16 residues. V lost 4 bases to trimming and J lost 0 bases, with 13 bases between them. Per germline, CDR1 SGHDT and CDR2 YYEEEE. The full variable domain, in which reference TRBV5-6 and TRBJ1-4 provide the parts outside the CDR3, is DAGVTQSPTHLIKTRGQQVTLRCSPKSGHDTVSWYQQALGQGPQFIFQYYEEEERQRGNFPDRFSGHQFPNYSSELNVNALLLGDSALYLCASSESTGATNEKLFFGSGTQLSVL.

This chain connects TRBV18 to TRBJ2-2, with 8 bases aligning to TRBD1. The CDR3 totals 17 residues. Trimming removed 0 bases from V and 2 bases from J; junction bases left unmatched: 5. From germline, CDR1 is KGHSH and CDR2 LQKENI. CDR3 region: CASSPPGQGTNTGELFF. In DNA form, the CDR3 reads TGTGCCAGCTCACCACCCGGACAGGGAACCAACACCGGGGAGCTGTTTTTT.

Written as DNA, the CDR3 is TGTGCCAGCAGCTTGCAGGGCCAAGAGACCCAGTACTTC. Translating gives CASSLQGQETQYF. V gene TRBV7-7 combines with J gene TRBJ2-5; D might be TRBD1 (5 bases). The V and J ends lost 3 bases and 1 base respectively, with 6 bases between them. Per germline, CDR1 SSHAT and CDR2 FNYEAQ (reference sequence). The CDR3 is made up of 13 amino acids.

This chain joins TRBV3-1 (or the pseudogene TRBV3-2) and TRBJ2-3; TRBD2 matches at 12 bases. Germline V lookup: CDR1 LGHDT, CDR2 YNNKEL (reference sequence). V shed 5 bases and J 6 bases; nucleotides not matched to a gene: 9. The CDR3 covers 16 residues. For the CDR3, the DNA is TGTGCCAGCAGCTCAGGCCGGACTAGCGGGGTGGATACGCAGTATTTT. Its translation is CASSSGRTSGVDTQYF.

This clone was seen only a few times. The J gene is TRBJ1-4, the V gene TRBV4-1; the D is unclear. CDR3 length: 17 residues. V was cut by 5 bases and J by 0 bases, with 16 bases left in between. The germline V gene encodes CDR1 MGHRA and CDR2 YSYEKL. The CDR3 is CASSSRGDYATNEKLFF. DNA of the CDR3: TGCGCCAGCAGCTCCCGCGGAGACTATGCAACTAATGAAAAACTGTTTTTT.

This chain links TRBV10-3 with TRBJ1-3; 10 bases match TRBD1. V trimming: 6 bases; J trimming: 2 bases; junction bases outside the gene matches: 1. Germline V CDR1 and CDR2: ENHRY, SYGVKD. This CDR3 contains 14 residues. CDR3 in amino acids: CAISGQGAGNTIYF. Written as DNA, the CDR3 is TGTGCCATCAGCGGACAGGGGGCTGGAAACACCATATATTTT.

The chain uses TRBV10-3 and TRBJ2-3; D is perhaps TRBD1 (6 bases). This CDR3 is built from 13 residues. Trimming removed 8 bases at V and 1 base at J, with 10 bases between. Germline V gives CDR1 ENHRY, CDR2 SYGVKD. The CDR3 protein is CAISGARTDTQYF. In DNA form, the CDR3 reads TGTGCCATCTCAGGGGCACGCACAGATACGCAGTATTTT.

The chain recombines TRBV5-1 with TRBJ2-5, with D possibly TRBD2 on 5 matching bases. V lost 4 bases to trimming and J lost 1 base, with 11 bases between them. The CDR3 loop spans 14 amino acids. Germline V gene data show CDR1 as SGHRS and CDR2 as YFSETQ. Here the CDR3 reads CASSIGGPQETQYF. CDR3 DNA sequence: TGCGCCAGCAGCATCGGCGGGCCCCAAGAGACCCAGTACTTC.

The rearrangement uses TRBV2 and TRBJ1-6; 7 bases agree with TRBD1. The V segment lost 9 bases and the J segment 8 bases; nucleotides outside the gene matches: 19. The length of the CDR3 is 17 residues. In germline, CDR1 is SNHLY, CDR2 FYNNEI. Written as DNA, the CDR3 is TGTGCCAGGAAGGGGAAGGACAGGACCGTGGTTGATTCACCCCTCCACTTT. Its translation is CARKGKDRTVVDSPLHF.

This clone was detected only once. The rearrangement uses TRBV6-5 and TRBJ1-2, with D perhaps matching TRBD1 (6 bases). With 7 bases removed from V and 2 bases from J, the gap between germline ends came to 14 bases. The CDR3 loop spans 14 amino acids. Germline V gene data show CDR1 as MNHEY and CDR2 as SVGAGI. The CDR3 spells CASTGQLQNYGYTF. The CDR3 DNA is TGTGCCAGCACCGGACAGCTCCAGAACTATGGCTACACCTTC.

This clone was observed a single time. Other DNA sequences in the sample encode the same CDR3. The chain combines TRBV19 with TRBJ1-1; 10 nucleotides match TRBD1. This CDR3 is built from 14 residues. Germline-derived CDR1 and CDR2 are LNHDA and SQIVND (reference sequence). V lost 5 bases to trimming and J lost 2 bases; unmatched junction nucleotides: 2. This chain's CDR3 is CASSRQGANTEAFF. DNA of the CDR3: TGTGCCAGTAGTCGACAGGGGGCTAACACTGAAGCTTTCTTT.

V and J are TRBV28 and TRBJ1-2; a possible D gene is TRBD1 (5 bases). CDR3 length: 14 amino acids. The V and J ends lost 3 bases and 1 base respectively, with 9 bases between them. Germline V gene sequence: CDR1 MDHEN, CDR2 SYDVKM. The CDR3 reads CASSLYQGNYGYTF. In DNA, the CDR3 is TGTGCCAGCAGTTTGTATCAGGGTAACTATGGCTACACCTTC.

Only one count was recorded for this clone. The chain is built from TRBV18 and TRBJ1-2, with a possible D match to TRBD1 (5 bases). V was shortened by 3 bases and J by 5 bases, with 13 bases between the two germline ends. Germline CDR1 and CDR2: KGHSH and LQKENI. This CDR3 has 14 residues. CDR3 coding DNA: TGTGCCAGCTCACCTCGGACCGGGGGTTATGGCTACACCTTC. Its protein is CASSPRTGGYGYTF.

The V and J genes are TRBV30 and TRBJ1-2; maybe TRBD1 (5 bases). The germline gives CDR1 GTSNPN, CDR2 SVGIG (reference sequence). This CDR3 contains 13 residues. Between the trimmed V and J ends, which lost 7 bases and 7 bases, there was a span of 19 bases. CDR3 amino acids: CASLPGGIGGYTF. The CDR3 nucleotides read TGTGCCTCCCTTCCGGGGGGTATCGGTGGCTACACCTTC.